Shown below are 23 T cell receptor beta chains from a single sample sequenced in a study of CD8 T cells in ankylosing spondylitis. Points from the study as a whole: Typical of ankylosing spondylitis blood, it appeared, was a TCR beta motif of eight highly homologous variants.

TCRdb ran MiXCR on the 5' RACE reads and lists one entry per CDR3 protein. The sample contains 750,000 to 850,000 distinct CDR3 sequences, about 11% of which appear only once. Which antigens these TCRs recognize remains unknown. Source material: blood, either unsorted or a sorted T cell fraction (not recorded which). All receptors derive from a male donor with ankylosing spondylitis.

This CDR3 is CAISQRDRDGTDTQYF. CDR3 coding DNA: TGTGCCATTTCGCAGAGGGACCGGGACGGCACAGATACGCAGTATTTT. V and J are TRBV10-3 and TRBJ2-3; the D gene could be TRBD1 or TRBD2 (5 bases each). Germline CDR1 ENHRY, CDR2 SYGVKD. The CDR3 sequence is 16 residues long. Trimming stripped 9 bases from V and 1 base from J, with 20 bases between.

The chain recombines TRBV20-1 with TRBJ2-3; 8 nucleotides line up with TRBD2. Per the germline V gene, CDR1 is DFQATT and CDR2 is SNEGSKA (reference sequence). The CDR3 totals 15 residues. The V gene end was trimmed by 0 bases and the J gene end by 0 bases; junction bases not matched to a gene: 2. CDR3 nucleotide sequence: TGCAGTGCTAGAGATCAGCGGGGGAGCACAGATACGCAGTATTTT. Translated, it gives CSARDQRGSTDTQYF.

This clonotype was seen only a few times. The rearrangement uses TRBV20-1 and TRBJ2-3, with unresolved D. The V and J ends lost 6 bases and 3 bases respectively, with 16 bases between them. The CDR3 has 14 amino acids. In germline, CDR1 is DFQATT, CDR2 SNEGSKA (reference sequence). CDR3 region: CSAPRPGPTDTQYF. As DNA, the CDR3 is TGCAGTGCCCCCCGCCCGGGTCCGACAGATACGCAGTATTTT.

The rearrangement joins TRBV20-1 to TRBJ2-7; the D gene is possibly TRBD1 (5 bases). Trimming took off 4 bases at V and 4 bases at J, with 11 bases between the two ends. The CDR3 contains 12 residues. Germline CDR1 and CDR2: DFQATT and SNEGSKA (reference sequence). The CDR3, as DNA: TGCAGTGCTACCGTCCGACAGTACGAGCAGTACTTC. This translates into CSATVRQYEQYF.

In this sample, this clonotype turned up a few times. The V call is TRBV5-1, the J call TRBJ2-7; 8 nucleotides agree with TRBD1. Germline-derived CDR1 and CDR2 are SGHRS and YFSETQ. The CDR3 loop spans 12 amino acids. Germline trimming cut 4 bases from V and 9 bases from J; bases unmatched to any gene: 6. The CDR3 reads CASSAGQGMQYF. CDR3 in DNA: TGCGCCAGCAGCGCCGGACAGGGAATGCAGTACTTC.

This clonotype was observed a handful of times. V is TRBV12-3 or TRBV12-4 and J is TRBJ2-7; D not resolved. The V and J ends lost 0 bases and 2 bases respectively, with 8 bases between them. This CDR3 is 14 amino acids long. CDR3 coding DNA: TGTGCCAGCAGTTTAGCAGACACCACCTACGAGCAGTACTTC. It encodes CASSLADTTYEQYF.

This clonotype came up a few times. This chain's CDR3 is CASSLSLFQSDTQYF. DNA for the CDR3: TGTGCCAGCAGCTTATCGCTTTTTCAATCAGATACGCAGTATTTT. The rearrangement uses TRBV7-9 and TRBJ2-3; D not resolved. The germline V gene has CDR1 SEHNR and CDR2 FQNEAQ (reference sequence). Trimming took off 2 bases at V and 4 bases at J, with 13 bases between the two ends. This CDR3 has 15 residues.

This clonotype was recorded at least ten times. The CDR3 sequence is CASSLVVGTGATYGYTF. The DNA of the CDR3 is TGTGCCAGCAGCTTAGTGGTTGGGACAGGGGCCACCTATGGCTACACCTTC. This rearrangement joins TRBV7-8 to TRBJ1-2; 10 bases line up with TRBD1. CDR3 length equals 17 residues. Losses at the gene ends were 1 base for V and 4 bases for J; bases not matched to a gene: 9. The germline V gene encodes CDR1 SGHVS and CDR2 FQNEAQ.

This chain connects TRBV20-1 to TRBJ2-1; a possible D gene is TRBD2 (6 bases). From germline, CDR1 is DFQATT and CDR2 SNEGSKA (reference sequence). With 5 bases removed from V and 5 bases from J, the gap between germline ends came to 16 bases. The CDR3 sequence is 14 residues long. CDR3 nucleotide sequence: TGCAGTGCTCCCGAACCCGGACTAAACAATGAGCAGTTCTTC. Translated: CSAPEPGLNNEQFF.

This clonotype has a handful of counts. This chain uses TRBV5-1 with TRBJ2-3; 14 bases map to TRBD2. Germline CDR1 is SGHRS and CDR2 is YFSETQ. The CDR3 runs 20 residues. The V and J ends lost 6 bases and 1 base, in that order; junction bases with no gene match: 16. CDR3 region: CASNDPGGTSGGGGTDTQYF. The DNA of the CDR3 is TGCGCCAGCAACGACCCCGGCGGGACTAGCGGGGGAGGCGGCACAGATACGCAGTATTTT.

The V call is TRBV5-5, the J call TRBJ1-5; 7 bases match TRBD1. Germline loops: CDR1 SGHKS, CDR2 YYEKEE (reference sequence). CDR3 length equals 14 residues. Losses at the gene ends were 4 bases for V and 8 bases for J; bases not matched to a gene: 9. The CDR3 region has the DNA TGTGCCAGCAGCCCCGACAGGGACCGGGAGCCCCAGCATTTT. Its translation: CASSPDRDREPQHF.

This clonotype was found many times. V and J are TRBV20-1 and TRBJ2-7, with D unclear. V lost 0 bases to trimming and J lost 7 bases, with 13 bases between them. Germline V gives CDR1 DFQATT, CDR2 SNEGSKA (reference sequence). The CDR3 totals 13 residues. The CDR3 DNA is TGCAGTGCTAGAGATATGCGACTGGGGGAGCAGTACTTC. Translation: CSARDMRLGEQYF.

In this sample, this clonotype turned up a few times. CDR3 nucleotide sequence: TGTGCCTCCCACCGGGGACAGGGGATCGCTGGGGCCAACGTCCTGACTTTC. It translates to CASHRGQGIAGANVLTF. This chain connects TRBV12-3 or TRBV12-4 to TRBJ2-6, with 10 bases matching TRBD1. J was trimmed by 2 bases and V by 11 bases; bases with no gene match: 12. The CDR3 covers 17 residues.

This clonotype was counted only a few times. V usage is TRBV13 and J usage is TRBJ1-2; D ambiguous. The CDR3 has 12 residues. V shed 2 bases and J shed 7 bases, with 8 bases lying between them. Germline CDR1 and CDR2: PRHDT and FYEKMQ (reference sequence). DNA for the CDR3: TGTGCCAGCAGCTTACGTTGGGGTGGCTACACCTTC. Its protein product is CASSLRWGGYTF. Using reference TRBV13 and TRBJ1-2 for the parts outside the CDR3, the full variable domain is AAGVIQSPRHLIKEKRETATLKCYPIPRHDTVYWYQQGPGQDPQFLISFYEKMQSDKGSIPDRFSAQQFSDYHSELNMSSLELGDSALYFCASSLRWGGYTFGSGTRLTVV.

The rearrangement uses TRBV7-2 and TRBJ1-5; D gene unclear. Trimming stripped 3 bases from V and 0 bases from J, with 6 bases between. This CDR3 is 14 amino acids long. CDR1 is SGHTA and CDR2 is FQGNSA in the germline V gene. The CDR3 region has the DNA TGTGCCAGCAGCTTGTCTAATAGCAATCAGCCCCAGCATTTT. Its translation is CASSLSNSNQPQHF.

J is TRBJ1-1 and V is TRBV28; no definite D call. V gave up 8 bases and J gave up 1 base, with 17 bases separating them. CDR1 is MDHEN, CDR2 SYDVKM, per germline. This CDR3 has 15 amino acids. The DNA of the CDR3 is TGTGCCAGCGTAGAGCACAGCGCGGCGAACACTGAAGCTTTCTTT. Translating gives CASVEHSAANTEAFF.

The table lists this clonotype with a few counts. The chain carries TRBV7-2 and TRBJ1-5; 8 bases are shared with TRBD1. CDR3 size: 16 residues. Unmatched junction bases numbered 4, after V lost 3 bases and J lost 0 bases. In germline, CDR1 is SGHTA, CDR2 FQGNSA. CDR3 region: CASSFGTGYSNQPQHF. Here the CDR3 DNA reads TGTGCCAGCAGCTTTGGGACAGGATATAGCAATCAGCCCCAGCATTTT.

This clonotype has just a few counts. The CDR3 DNA reads TGTGCCAGCAGCTCGACCCTGGGGACTAGCGGGTCAGTGGTTTTTGAGCAGTTCTTC. It encodes CASSSTLGTSGSVVFEQFF. The chain recombines TRBV7-9 with TRBJ2-1; TRBD2 aligns across 12 bases. Germline values: CDR1 SEHNR, CDR2 FQNEAQ (reference sequence). V trimming: 4 bases; J trimming: 9 bases; junction bases outside the gene matches: 19. The CDR3 is 19 amino acids. Full variable domain (remainder filled in from reference TRBV7-9 and TRBJ2-1): DTGVSQNPRHKITKRGQNVTFRCDPISEHNRLYWYRQTLGQGPEFLTYFQNEAQLEKSRLLSDRFSAERPKGSFSTLEIQRTEQGDSAMYLCASSSTLGTSGSVVFEQFFGPGTRLTVL.

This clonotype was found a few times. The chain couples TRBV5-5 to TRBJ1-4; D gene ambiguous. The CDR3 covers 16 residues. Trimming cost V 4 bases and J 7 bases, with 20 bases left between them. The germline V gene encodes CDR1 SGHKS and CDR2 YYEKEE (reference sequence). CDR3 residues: CASSPSPRRVVEKLFF. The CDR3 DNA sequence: TGTGCCAGCAGCCCATCACCCAGGCGGGTGGTTGAAAAACTGTTTTTT.

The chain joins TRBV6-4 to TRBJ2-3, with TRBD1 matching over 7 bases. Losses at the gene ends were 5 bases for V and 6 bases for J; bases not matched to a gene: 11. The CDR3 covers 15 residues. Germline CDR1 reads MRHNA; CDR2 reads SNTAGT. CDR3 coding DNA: TGTGCCAGCAGTCCCACAGGGGCGTGGGGCGATACGCAGTATTTT. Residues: CASSPTGAWGDTQYF.

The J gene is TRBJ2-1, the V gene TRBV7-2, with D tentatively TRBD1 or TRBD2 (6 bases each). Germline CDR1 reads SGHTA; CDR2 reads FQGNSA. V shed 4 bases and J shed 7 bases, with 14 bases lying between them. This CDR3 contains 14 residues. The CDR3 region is CASSSRLGGNEQFF. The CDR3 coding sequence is TGTGCCAGCAGCTCCCGACTAGGGGGGAATGAGCAGTTCTTC.

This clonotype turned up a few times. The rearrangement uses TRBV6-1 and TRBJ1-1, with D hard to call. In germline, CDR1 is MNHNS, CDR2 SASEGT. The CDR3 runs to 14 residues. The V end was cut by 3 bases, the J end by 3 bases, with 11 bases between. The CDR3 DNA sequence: TGTGCCAGCAGTGAGACCGGGGTGGACACTGAAGCTTTCTTT. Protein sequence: CASSETGVDTEAFF.

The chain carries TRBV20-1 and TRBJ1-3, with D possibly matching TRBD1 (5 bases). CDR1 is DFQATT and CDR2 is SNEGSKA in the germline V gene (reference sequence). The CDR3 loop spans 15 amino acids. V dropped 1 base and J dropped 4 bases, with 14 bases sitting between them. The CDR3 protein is CSARGEGALGNTIYF. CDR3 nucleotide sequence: TGCAGTGCTAGAGGGGAAGGGGCGTTGGGAAACACCATATATTTT.